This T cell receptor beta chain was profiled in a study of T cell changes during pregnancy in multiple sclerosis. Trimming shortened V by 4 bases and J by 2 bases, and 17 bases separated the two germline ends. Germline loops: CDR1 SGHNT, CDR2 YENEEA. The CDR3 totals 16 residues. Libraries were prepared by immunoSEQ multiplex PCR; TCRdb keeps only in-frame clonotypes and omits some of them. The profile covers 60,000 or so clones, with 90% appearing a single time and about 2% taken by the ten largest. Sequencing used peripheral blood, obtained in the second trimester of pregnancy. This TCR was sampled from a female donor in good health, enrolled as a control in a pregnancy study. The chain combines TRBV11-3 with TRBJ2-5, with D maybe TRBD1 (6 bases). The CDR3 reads CASSSTYSDRQETQYF. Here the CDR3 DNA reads TGTGCCAGCAGCTCCACTTACTCGGACAGACAAGAGACCCAGTACTTC.